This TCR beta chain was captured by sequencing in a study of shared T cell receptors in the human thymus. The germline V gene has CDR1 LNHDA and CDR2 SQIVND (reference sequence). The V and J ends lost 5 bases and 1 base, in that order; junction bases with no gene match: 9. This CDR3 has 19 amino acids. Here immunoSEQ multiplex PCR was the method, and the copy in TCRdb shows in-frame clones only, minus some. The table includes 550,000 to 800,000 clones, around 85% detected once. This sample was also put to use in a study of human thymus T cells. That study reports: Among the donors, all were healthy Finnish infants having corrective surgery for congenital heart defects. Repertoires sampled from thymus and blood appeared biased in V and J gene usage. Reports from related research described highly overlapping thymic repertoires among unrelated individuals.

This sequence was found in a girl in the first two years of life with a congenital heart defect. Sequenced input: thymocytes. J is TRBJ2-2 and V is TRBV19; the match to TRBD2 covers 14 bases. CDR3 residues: CASSPGLAGGIRNTGELFF. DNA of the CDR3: TGTGCCAGTAGTCCAGGACTAGCGGGGGGCATAAGGAACACCGGGGAGCTGTTTTTT.